This T cell receptor (beta chain) was identified in a study of a mutant IDH1 vaccine in newly diagnosed glioma. Study-level background: Investigators started vaccination 4-6 weeks after radiotherapy alone, or with temozolomide cycles. Treatment recipients were approximately 62% male and around 40% female, and their mean age was roughly 40 years.

Time point defined: week 47, end of study. One vaccine dose held 300 ug of mutant IDH1 20-mer peptide and came with topical imiquimod. Patients had eight vaccinations, in weeks 1, 3, 5, 7, 11, 15, 19 and 23. There were new WHO grade 3 or 4 astrocytomas in the donors, and these were IDH1-mutant and ATRX-lost. Concerning this clone: The antigen is unknown.

The data were produced by immunoSEQ multiplex PCR, yet TCRdb's version contains in-frame clones alone and is incomplete. Seen here are tens of thousands of clones, over 70% observed once, and the top ten hold about 8.1%. Germline values: CDR1 SGHTS, CDR2 YDEGEE. This CDR3 contains 15 residues. Trimming cost V 3 bases and J 2 bases, with 12 bases left between them. The rearrangement links TRBV5-8 to TRBJ1-5; perhaps TRBD1 as D (6 bases). The receptor's source is a middle-aged man with glioma. The material sequenced was PBMCs, taken from a glioma patient whose treatment included an IDH1 peptide vaccine. CDR3 amino acids: CASSSLRGGNQPQHF. For the CDR3, the DNA is TGTGCCAGCAGCTCCCTTAGGGGGGGCAATCAGCCCCAGCATTTT.